This T cell receptor beta chain was obtained from a study of PD-1 blockade in classical Hodgkin lymphoma. V lost 1 base and J lost 3, with 10 bases in between. CDR3 length: 15 residues. Germline lookup yields CDR1 MNHNS and CDR2 SASEGT. Findings of the study overall: The study found that TCR diversity rose significantly by C4D1 in CD4+ but not CD8+ cells. Newly diagnosed patients reportedly had lower baseline TCR diversity than healthy donors.

Clones were sequenced by immunoSEQ multiplex PCR, and TCRdb holds only the in-frame ones, with some missing. The table includes about 34,000 clones, around 80% detected once. Each patient relapsed following autologous stem cell transplantation, and prior brentuximab vedotin exposure differed. As to this clone: The antigen is unknown.

The chain employs TRBV6-1 and TRBJ1-5; D is unresolved. The sequenced sample was peripheral blood mononuclear cells (PBMCs), obtained before the second cycle of nivolumab. The receptor was derived from a human donor with classical Hodgkin lymphoma. DNA of the CDR3: TGTGCCAGCAGTGAAGAACAGCTTTTCAATCAGCCCCAGCATTTT. This translates into CASSEEQLFNQPQHF.